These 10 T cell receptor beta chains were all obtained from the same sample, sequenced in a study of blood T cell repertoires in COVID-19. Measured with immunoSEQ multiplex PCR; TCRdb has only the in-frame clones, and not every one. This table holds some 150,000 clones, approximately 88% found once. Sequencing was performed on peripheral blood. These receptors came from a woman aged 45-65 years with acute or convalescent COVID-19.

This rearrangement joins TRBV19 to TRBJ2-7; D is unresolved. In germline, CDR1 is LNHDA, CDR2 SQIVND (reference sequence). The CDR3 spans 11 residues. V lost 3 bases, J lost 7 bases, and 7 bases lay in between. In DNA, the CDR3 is TGTGCCAGTAGTATTAGCCCGGAGCAGTACTTC. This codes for CASSISPEQYF.

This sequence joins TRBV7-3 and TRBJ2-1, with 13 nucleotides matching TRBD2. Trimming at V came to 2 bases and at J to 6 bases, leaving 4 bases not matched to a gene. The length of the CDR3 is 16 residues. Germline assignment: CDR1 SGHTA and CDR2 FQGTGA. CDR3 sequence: CASSLQLAGGPNEQFF. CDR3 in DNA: TGTGCCAGCAGCTTACAACTAGCGGGAGGGCCCAATGAGCAGTTCTTC.

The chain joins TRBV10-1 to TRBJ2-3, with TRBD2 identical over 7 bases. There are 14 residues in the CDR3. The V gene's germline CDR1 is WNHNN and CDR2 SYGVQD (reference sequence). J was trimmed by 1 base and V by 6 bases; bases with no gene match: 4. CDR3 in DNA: TGCGCCAGCAGCCTTCGGGGGGGCACAGATACGCAGTATTTT. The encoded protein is CASSLRGGTDTQYF.

This chain's CDR3 is CASSKAAGEIRSYGYTF. Here the CDR3 DNA reads TGTGCCAGCAGCAAAGCGGCGGGGGAGATTCGTTCTTATGGCTACACCTTC. The chain combines TRBV21-1 with TRBJ1-2. TRBV21-1 is listed as a pseudogene. The CDR3 is 17 residues long.

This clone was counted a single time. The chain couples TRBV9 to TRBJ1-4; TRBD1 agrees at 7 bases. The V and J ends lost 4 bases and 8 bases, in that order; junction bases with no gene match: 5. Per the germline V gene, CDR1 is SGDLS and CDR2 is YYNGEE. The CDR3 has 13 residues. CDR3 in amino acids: CASSPDRPEKLFF. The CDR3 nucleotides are TGTGCCAGCAGCCCGGACAGGCCGGAAAAACTGTTTTTT.

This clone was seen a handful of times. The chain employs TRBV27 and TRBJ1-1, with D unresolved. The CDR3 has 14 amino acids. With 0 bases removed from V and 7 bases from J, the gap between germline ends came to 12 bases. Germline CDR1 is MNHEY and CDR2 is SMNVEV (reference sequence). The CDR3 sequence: CASSLSKSVVEAFF. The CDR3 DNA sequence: TGTGCCAGCAGTTTATCGAAATCGGTCGTTGAAGCTTTCTTT.

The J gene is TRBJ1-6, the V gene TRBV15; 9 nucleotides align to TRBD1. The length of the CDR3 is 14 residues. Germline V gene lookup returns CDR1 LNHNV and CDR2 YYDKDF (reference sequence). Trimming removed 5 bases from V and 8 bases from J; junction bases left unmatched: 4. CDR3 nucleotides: TGTGCCACCAGCGGGACAGGGAGTTATTCACCCCTCCACTTT. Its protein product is CATSGTGSYSPLHF.

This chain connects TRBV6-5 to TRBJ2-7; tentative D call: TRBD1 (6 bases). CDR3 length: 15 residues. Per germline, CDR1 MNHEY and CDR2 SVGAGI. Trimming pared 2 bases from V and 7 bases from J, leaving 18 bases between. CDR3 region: CASSYPGDRPGEQYF. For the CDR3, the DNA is TGTGCCAGCAGTTACCCCGGTGACAGGCCGGGGGAGCAGTACTTC.

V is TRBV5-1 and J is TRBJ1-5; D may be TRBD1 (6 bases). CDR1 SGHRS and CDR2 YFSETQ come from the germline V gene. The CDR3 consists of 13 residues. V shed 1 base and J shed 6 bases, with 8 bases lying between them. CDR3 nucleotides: TGCGCCAGCAGCTTGAGGGGGACTCAGCCCCAGCATTTT. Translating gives CASSLRGTQPQHF.

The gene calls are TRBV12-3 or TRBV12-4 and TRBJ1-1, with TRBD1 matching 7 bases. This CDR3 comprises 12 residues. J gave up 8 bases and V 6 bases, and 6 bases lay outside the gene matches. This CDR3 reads CASRSDRKEAFF. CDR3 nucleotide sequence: TGTGCCAGCAGATCGGACAGGAAGGAAGCTTTCTTT.